The T cell receptor (beta chain) described here comes from a study of blood T cell repertoires in COVID-19 (dated by TCRdb to the early 2020s). Broadly, across the study: Samples covering the acute and convalescent phases of COVID-19 were provided by collaborators in the United States, Italy and Spain. Where HLA class I and class II types were available, the types were taken from metadata supplied by the sample provider, not from assay-based typing. Sample metadata almost always included a de-identified subject ID, COVID-19 status, age in years and sex. The dataset comprised deeply sampled blood TCRbeta repertoires from subjects exposed to, actively infected with, or recovered from COVID-19. The material from the prospective study consisted of cDNA or gDNA derived from T cells, B-cell-depleted T cells, or PBMCs. Samples were obtained from the ongoing ImmuneRACE study (first 160 participants) and from 1,254 subjects provided by 6 global collaborators. The repertoires were released in a freely available public database intended as a resource for research on the immune response to SARS-CoV-2.

TCRbeta CDR3 regions were amplified from genomic DNA by means of the immunoSEQ Assay, a bias-controlled multiplex PCR. The authors' pipeline ran thus. Nucleated cell counts per sample were estimated from amplification of reference gene primers within the assay. To quantify the absolute abundance of each unique TCRbeta CDR3 rearrangement, sequence reads were collapsed and filtered. Productive Simpson clonality was computed per sample as the square root of Simpson's diversity index over productive rearrangements. Held by TCRdb, this immuneACCESS table contains in-frame sequences only and omits some clones. Under half of the omission traces to an unresolved V gene where checked; the cause of the rest is unknown. The DNA was the basis for D and trimming; V, J and clone size are from that table. The table for this sample lists about 220,000 clones; around 80% of them were counted only once. The top ten hold 5% to 6.5% of the sample.

The CDR3 holds 12 amino acids from the cysteine to the phenylalanine. CDR3 DNA only is kept here, 36 bases in frame from base 1. Germline trimming: 2 bases from V, 11 bases from J; junction bases outside gene matches: 4. The germline V gene encodes CDR1 MNHEY and CDR2 SMNVEV (reference sequence). Paper-wide results and their limitations: Clinical and demographic metadata were provided uncurated, with the amount varying by source and participant.

Samples from volunteer blood donors who had recovered from COVID-19 were contributed by a second Seattle source. Collaborating institutions collected whole blood in K2EDTA tubes following their own protocols. Collaborator samples were shipped for TCRbeta analysis as frozen whole blood, isolated PBMCs, or DNA extracted from either sample type. This clone was recorded a few times. This receptor's antigen is unknown. The record has no base qualities; no much larger clone is one base away. The source is a woman in her sixties who had recovered from COVID-19. Material: peripheral blood. The rearranged segments are TRBV27 and TRBJ1-1, with 8 bases in between that match TRBD1. The CDR3 is CASSLARGQAFF. The DNA sequence follows: TGTGCCAGCAGTTTAGCCAGGGGGCAGGCTTTCTTT.